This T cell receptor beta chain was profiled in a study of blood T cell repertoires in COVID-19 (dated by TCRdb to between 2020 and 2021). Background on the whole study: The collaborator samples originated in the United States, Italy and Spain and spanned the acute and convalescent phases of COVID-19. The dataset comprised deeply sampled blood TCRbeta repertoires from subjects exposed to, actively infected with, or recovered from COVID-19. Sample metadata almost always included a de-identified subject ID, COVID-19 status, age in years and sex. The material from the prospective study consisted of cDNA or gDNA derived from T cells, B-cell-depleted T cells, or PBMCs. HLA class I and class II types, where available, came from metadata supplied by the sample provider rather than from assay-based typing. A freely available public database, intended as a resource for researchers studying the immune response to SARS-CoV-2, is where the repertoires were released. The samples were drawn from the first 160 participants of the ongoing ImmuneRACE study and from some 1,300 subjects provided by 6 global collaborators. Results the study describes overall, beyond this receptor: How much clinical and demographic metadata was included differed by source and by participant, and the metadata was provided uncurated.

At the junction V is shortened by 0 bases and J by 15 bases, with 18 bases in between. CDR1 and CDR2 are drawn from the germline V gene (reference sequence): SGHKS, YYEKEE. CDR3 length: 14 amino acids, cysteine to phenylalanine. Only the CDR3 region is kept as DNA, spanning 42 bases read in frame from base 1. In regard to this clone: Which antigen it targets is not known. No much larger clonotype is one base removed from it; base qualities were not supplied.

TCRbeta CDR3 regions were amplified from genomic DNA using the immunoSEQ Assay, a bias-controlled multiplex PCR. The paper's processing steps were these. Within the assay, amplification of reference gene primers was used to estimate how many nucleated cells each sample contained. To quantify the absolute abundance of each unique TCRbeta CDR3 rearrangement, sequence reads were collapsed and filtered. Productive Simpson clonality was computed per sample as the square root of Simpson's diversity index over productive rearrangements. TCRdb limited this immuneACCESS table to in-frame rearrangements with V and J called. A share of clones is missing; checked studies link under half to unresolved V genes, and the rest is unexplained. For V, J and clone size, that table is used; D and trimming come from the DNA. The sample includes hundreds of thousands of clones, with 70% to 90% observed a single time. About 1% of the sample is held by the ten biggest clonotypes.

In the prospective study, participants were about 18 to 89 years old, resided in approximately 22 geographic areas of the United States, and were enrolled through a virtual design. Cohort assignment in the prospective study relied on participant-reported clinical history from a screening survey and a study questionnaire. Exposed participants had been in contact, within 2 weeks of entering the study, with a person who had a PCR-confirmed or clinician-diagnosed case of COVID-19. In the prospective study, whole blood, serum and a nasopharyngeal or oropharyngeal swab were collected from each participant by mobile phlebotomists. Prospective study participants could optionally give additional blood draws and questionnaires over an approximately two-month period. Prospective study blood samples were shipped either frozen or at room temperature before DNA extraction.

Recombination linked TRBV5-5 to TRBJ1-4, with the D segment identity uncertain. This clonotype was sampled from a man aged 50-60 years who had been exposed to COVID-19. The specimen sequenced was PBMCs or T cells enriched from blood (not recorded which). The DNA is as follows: TGTGCCAGCAGCTTGGATGCACAGATTAATGAATTGTTTTTT. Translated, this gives CASSLDAQINELFF.